These 32 T cell receptor beta chains came from one sample sequenced in a study of blood T cell repertoires in COVID-19. Method: immunoSEQ multiplex PCR; TCRdb's copy keeps in-frame clones and lacks some. The repertoire holds 130,000 to 150,000 clones, with 87% as singletons. Source material: peripheral blood. The source is a woman aged 45-65 years with acute or convalescent COVID-19.

The chain links TRBV11-2 to TRBJ2-2, with D possibly matching TRBD2 (6 bases). The CDR3 is 16 amino acids. The germline CDR1 and CDR2 sequences are SGHAT and FQNNGV. V lost 2 bases, J lost 2 bases, and 12 bases lay in between. This CDR3 reads CASSLYGGINTGELFF. Here the CDR3 DNA reads TGTGCCAGCAGCTTATACGGAGGGATTAACACCGGGGAGCTGTTTTTT.

The chain employs TRBV15 and TRBJ2-7, with 9 bases identical to TRBD1. The CDR3 loop spans 16 amino acids. The germline V gene encodes CDR1 LNHNV and CDR2 YYDKDF (reference sequence). The ends lost 5 bases at V and 0 bases at J; junction bases unmatched: 8. The CDR3 nucleotides read TGTGCCACCAGCTTTCTCCGGGACAGGGCCTCCTACGAGCAGTACTTC. Encoded protein: CATSFLRDRASYEQYF.

This clone is a singleton in its sample. This rearrangement joins TRBV2 to TRBJ2-1; D is unclear. Trimming left V 4 bases short and J 5 bases short, with 12 bases between. Germline V gives CDR1 SNHLY, CDR2 FYNNEI. The CDR3 loop spans 14 amino acids. The CDR3 sequence is CASSVRVMDNEQFF. The CDR3 DNA sequence: TGTGCCAGCAGTGTTAGAGTCATGGACAATGAGCAGTTCTTC.

The chain combines TRBV7-9 with TRBJ2-3; 8 bases are a match to TRBD2. Trimming removed 0 bases from V and 3 bases from J; junction bases left unmatched: 11. The CDR3 has 18 residues. Germline assignment: CDR1 SEHNR and CDR2 FQNEAQ (reference sequence). CDR3 DNA: TGTGCCAGCAGCTTAGCGCTGTTCCGGGGGGGATTTACAGATACGCAGTATTTT. This translates into CASSLALFRGGFTDTQYF. Full variable domain (rest looked up from reference TRBV7-9 and TRBJ2-3): DTGVSQNPRHKITKRGQNVTFRCDPISEHNRLYWYRQTLGQGPEFLTYFQNEAQLEKSRLLSDRFSAERPKGSFSTLEIQRTEQGDSAMYLCASSLALFRGGFTDTQYFGPGTRLTVL.

This clone was counted a few times. This chain uses TRBV4-2 with TRBJ1-4; 8 bases line up with TRBD1. Germline V gene sequence: CDR1 LGHNA, CDR2 YNFKEQ. The CDR3 loop spans 15 amino acids. V trimming: 2 bases; J trimming: 4 bases; junction bases outside the gene matches: 3. In DNA, the CDR3 is TGTGCCAGCAGCCAATTAGACAGGGGTAATGAAAAACTGTTTTTT. Translated: CASSQLDRGNEKLFF.

This clone was recorded once. This chain connects TRBV12-5 to TRBJ1-4; a weak D match, TRBD1 (6 bases). Trimming removed 3 bases from V and 8 bases from J, with 19 bases in between. The germline CDR1 and CDR2 sequences are LGHNT and FRNRAP. CDR3 size: 16 residues. This CDR3 reads CASGFASGVFIEKLFF. The CDR3 bases are TGTGCTAGTGGTTTCGCCTCAGGGGTCTTCATAGAAAAACTGTTTTTT.

The chain couples TRBV4-2 to TRBJ2-1; D is unresolved. Trimming stripped 3 bases from V and 3 bases from J, with 12 bases between. CDR1 is LGHNA and CDR2 is YNFKEQ in the germline V gene. The CDR3 extends over 15 amino acids. CDR3 nucleotides: TGTGCCAGCAGCCACCCTAATGGTTTCTACAATGAGCAGTTCTTC. Translation gives CASSHPNGFYNEQFF.

J is TRBJ2-6 and V is TRBV9; the D gene is possibly TRBD2 (5 bases). V lost 0 bases, J lost 2 bases, and 9 bases lay in between. Germline V gene data show CDR1 as SGDLS and CDR2 as YYNGEE. The CDR3 extends over 16 amino acids. As DNA, the CDR3 is TGTGCCAGCAGCGTAGCTAATAGCGCTGGGGCCAACGTCCTGACTTTC. Translation gives CASSVANSAGANVLTF.

This chain links TRBV25-1 with TRBJ2-7, with unresolved D. CDR1 is MGHDK and CDR2 is SYGVNS in the germline V gene. Trimming cost V 1 base and J 0 bases, with 7 bases left between them. The CDR3 spans 14 residues. CDR3 sequence reads: CASSESLGSYEQYF. For the CDR3, the DNA is TGTGCCAGCAGTGAATCTCTCGGCTCCTACGAGCAGTACTTC.

The V call is TRBV11-2, the J call TRBJ2-3; 8 bases map to TRBD1. This CDR3 has 15 amino acids. The J segment lost 4 bases and the V segment lost 4 bases, leaving 7 bases of the junction unmatched. Germline CDR1 reads SGHAT; CDR2 reads FQNNGV. The DNA for the CDR3 is TGTGCCAGCAGCTCGATGACAGGGGCGGCAGATACGCAGTATTTT. As protein: CASSSMTGAADTQYF.

CDR3 amino acids: CASSLEPGTVLGQPQHF. The DNA of the CDR3 is TGCGCCAGCAGCTTGGAGCCCGGGACAGTTTTAGGTCAGCCCCAGCATTTT. The rearrangement links TRBV5-1 to TRBJ1-5; 7 bases agree with TRBD1. The V gene's germline CDR1 is SGHRS and CDR2 YFSETQ. The CDR3 loop spans 17 amino acids. The junction had 12 bases not matched to a gene; V was cut back by 0 bases and J by 6 bases.

The chain recombines TRBV25-1 with TRBJ2-2; D is ambiguous. Germline lookup yields CDR1 MGHDK and CDR2 SYGVNS. The CDR3 has 11 amino acids. The V and J ends lost 3 bases and 9 bases respectively, with 5 bases between them. The CDR3 DNA sequence: TGTGCCAGCAGTGACCAGAGGGAGCTGTTTTTT. It specifies CASSDQRELFF.

The rearrangement links TRBV6-5 to TRBJ2-7; D is perhaps TRBD2 (5 bases). This CDR3 is 12 amino acids long. V shed 6 bases and J shed 4 bases, with 10 bases lying between them. Germline V gene lookup returns CDR1 MNHEY and CDR2 SVGAGI. The CDR3 region is CASRDTGYEQYF. As DNA, the CDR3 is TGTGCCAGCAGAGACACGGGGTACGAGCAGTACTTC.

The V and J genes are TRBV5-6 and TRBJ2-7, with 7 bases identical to TRBD1. The CDR3 totals 13 residues. The junction had 3 bases not matched to a gene; V was cut back by 0 bases and J by 6 bases. CDR1 is SGHDT and CDR2 is YYEEEE in the germline V gene. Here the CDR3 reads CASSLGRGREQYF. The CDR3 nucleotides read TGTGCCAGCAGCTTGGGTAGGGGGCGCGAGCAGTACTTC.

The rearrangement uses TRBV2 and TRBJ2-3; perhaps TRBD1 as D (5 bases). CDR1 SNHLY and CDR2 FYNNEI come from the germline V gene. CDR3 length equals 14 residues. Deletions cut 8 bases from V and 5 bases from J, with 17 bases between. CDR3 sequence: CASLSDSPLDTQYF. CDR3 in DNA: TGTGCCAGCCTCAGTGACAGTCCTTTAGATACGCAGTATTTT.

The genes are TRBV7-9 and TRBJ1-1; 7 bases line up with TRBD1. V was pared by 8 bases and J by 1 base, with 7 bases of the junction left unmatched. The CDR3 contains 14 residues. In germline, CDR1 is SEHNR, CDR2 FQNEAQ (reference sequence). DNA for the CDR3: TGTGCCAGCCCTGAGGGGGCGGAGAACACTGAAGCTTTCTTT. Translating gives CASPEGAENTEAFF.

This chain uses TRBV18 with TRBJ2-5; D is unresolved. The germline V gene encodes CDR1 KGHSH and CDR2 LQKENI. This CDR3 has 14 residues. V shed 0 bases and J shed 4 bases, with 9 bases lying between them. CDR3 amino acids: CASSPPASRETQYF. CDR3 coding DNA: TGTGCCAGCTCACCACCAGCTAGTCGAGAGACCCAGTACTTC. Looking up the rest from reference TRBV18 and TRBJ2-5 gives the full variable domain: NAGVMQNPRHLVRRRGQEARLRCSPMKGHSHVYWYRQLPEEGLKFMVYLQKENIIDESGMPKERFSAEFPKEGPSILRIQQVVRGDSAAYFCASSPPASRETQYFGPGTRLLVL.

The V call is TRBV19, the J call TRBJ1-2; D not resolved. The CDR3 runs 12 residues. V lost 7 bases and J lost 7, with 13 bases in between. CDR1 LNHDA and CDR2 SQIVND come from the germline V gene (reference sequence). The CDR3 here is CASKTATGGYTF. The CDR3 DNA is TGTGCCAGTAAAACCGCTACCGGTGGCTACACCTTC.

V gene TRBV3-1 (or the pseudogene TRBV3-2) combines with J gene TRBJ2-5, with 9 bases that match TRBD2. V was clipped by 3 bases and J by 2 bases; unmatched bases: 7. Germline-derived CDR1 and CDR2 are LGHDT and YNNKEL (reference sequence). The CDR3 covers 16 residues. As DNA, the CDR3 is TGTGCCAGCAGCCACCAAATACTAGCGGGTCAAGAGACCCAGTACTTC. As protein: CASSHQILAGQETQYF.

The chain links TRBV5-1 to TRBJ1-3; D unclear. This CDR3 contains 16 residues. Germline V CDR1 and CDR2: SGHRS, YFSETQ. V was cut by 4 bases and J by 0 bases, with 14 bases left in between. CDR3 amino acids: CASSLSGSHSGNTIYF. The CDR3 region has the DNA TGCGCCAGCAGCCTATCAGGATCTCACTCTGGAAACACCATATATTTT.

This clone came up once. This chain uses TRBV7-6 with TRBJ1-3, with TRBD1 as a possible D gene (6 bases). Germline assignment: CDR1 SGHVS and CDR2 FNYEAQ. The CDR3 is 15 amino acids. Trimming shortened V by 5 bases and J by 3 bases, and 14 bases separated the two germline ends. The CDR3 coding sequence is TGTGCCAGCAGCCCGTTGGACAGCTTTGGAAACACCATATATTTT. Amino acid sequence: CASSPLDSFGNTIYF.

The gene calls are TRBV14 and TRBJ2-3, with D unclear. The V end was cut by 4 bases, the J end by 1 base, with 9 bases between. Germline V lookup: CDR1 SGHDN, CDR2 FVKESK. The CDR3 contains 14 residues. The DNA of the CDR3 is TGTGCCAGCAGCCCCGTACGGGGCACAGATACGCAGTATTTT. It codes for CASSPVRGTDTQYF.

V usage is TRBV7-8 and J usage is TRBJ1-6, with 11 bases identical to TRBD1. V was clipped by 3 bases and J by 10 bases; unmatched bases: 8. Per germline, CDR1 SGHVS and CDR2 FQNEAQ. CDR3 size: 16 residues. CDR3 protein: CASSFPGQGVRSPLHF. The CDR3 region has the DNA TGTGCCAGCAGCTTTCCGGGACAGGGGGTGAGGTCACCCCTCCACTTT.

This chain joins TRBV2 and TRBJ2-5; 11 bases are shared with TRBD2. CDR1 is SNHLY and CDR2 is FYNNEI in the germline V gene. The V and J ends lost 7 bases and 4 bases, in that order; junction bases with no gene match: 8. The CDR3 contains 15 residues. The CDR3 nucleotides read TGTGCCAGCAACCAACTAGCGGGAGTTGGAGAGACCCAGTACTTC. Encoded protein: CASNQLAGVGETQYF.

This clone has just a few counts. The V gene is TRBV5-5, the J gene TRBJ1-5; TRBD1 agrees at 8 bases. CDR1 and CDR2 (germline): SGHKS, YYEKEE (reference sequence). This CDR3 spans 14 amino acids. V dropped 3 bases and J dropped 4; count of bases not matched to a gene: 3. The CDR3: CASSSGTGNQPQHF. The CDR3 region has the DNA TGTGCCAGCAGCTCCGGGACAGGTAATCAGCCCCAGCATTTT. The full variable domain, in which reference TRBV5-5 and TRBJ1-5 provide the parts outside the CDR3, is DAGVTQSPTHLIKTRGQQVTLRCSPISGHKSVSWYQQVLGQGPQFIFQYYEKEERGRGNFPDRFSARQFPNYSSELNVNALLLGDSALYLCASSSGTGNQPQHFGDGTRLSIL.

This chain links TRBV4-1 with TRBJ1-1; 7 bases are shared with TRBD1. V gave up 3 bases and J gave up 0 bases; unmatched junction bases: 7. This CDR3 is 16 amino acids long. The germline CDR1 and CDR2 sequences are MGHRA and YSYEKL. As DNA, the CDR3 is TGCGCCAGCAGCCACCCCAGACAGGGAATGAACACTGAAGCTTTCTTT. Translated, it gives CASSHPRQGMNTEAFF.

The V and J genes are TRBV30 and TRBJ1-1; D is unclear. The V end lost 2 bases, the J end lost 5 bases, and 9 bases lay between the germline ends. CDR3 length: 12 residues. The germline V gene has CDR1 GTSNPN and CDR2 SVGIG (reference sequence). DNA of the CDR3: TGTGCCTGGAGTTGGGCGGGGACTGAAGCTTTCTTT. It yields the protein CAWSWAGTEAFF. Full variable domain (rest looked up from reference TRBV30 and TRBJ1-1): SQTIHQWPATLVQPVGSPLSLECTVEGTSNPNLYWYRQAAGRGLQLLFYSVGIGQISSEVPQNLSASRPQDRQFILSSKKLLLSDSGFYLCAWSWAGTEAFFGQGTRLTVV.

The rearrangement links TRBV2 to TRBJ1-2; D not certain. CDR1 is SNHLY, CDR2 FYNNEI, per germline. V shed 10 bases and J shed 0 bases, with 12 bases lying between them. CDR3 length: 13 amino acids. CDR3 amino acids: CATQWRANYGYTF. The CDR3 DNA follows: TGTGCCACCCAGTGGAGGGCTAACTATGGCTACACCTTC.

This CDR3 reads CASSQVLEYEQFF. CDR3 nucleotides: TGTGCCAGCAGCCAAGTGTTAGAGTATGAGCAGTTCTTC. This sequence joins TRBV3-1 (or the pseudogene TRBV3-2) and TRBJ2-1; unclear D gene. V lost 1 base and J lost 8, with 9 bases in between. Germline lookup yields CDR1 LGHDT and CDR2 YNNKEL (reference sequence). The CDR3 spans 13 residues.

The J gene is TRBJ2-1, the V gene TRBV10-1; D possibly corresponds to TRBD2 (6 bases). The CDR3 sequence is 16 residues long. V lost 5 bases and J lost 3, with 17 bases in between. Per the germline V gene, CDR1 is WNHNN and CDR2 is SYGVQD (reference sequence). DNA of the CDR3: TGCGCCAGCAGTTCTCTACGCGGGGATTTCTACAATGAGCAGTTCTTC. Residues: CASSSLRGDFYNEQFF.

This chain connects TRBV5-4 to TRBJ1-2; 7 bases map to TRBD1. The germline gives CDR1 SGHNT, CDR2 YYREEE (reference sequence). V was clipped by 4 bases and J by 4 bases; unmatched bases: 7. The CDR3 loop spans 14 amino acids. The CDR3: CASSPSGQTYGYTF. DNA of the CDR3: TGTGCCAGCAGCCCATCGGGACAGACCTATGGCTACACCTTC.

The chain uses TRBV30 and TRBJ1-2, with D uncertain. Trimming pared 4 bases from V and 8 bases from J, leaving 11 bases between. The germline gives CDR1 GTSNPN, CDR2 SVGIG (reference sequence). CDR3 length: 11 residues. In DNA, the CDR3 is TGTGCCTGGACAGACATGATCGGCTACACCTTC. Its protein is CAWTDMIGYTF.